This TCR beta chain was sequenced in a study of early T cells in non-severe SARS-CoV-2 infection. For the study at large: Unsorted whole-blood RNA was sequenced in bulk, leaving chains unpaired.

cDNA molecules, individually, were tagged with unique molecular identifiers. TCRdb re-derived calls from the 5' RACE reads in MiXCR, one entry per CDR3 protein. The repertoire holds about 67,000 distinct CDR3 sequences, with more than 9% as singletons. This TCR was sampled from an adult who was a healthcare worker with PCR-confirmed SARS-CoV-2 infection or an uninfected control (not recorded which). Sample: whole blood.

CDR3 residues: CASSLYDRDDEQFF. CDR3 nucleotides: TGTGCCAGCAGCCTGTACGACAGGGACGATGAGCAGTTCTTC. This chain uses TRBV9 with TRBJ2-1; 7 bases fit TRBD1. CDR3 length: 14 residues. The germline V gene has CDR1 SGDLS and CDR2 YYNGEE. The V and J ends lost 4 bases and 8 bases, in that order; junction bases with no gene match: 9.